A selection of T cell receptor beta chains follows, all from one sample in a study of regulatory T cells in long-lasting Graves disease. Each CDR3 protein gets one entry after TCRdb re-called the multiplex PCR reads with MiXCR. The table has around 250,000 distinct CDR3 sequences, 20% to 25% seen once; the top ten hold about 15%. The sample was peripheral blood mononuclear cells (PBMCs), taken at new diagnosis, from a patient treated with antithyroid drugs. All receptors come from a female donor with Graves disease. CDR3s include the opening cysteine and the closing phenylalanine or tryptophan. D genes are given only for firm matches. Clone size is shown for a subset of rows, as once, few, many or a class of expanded clone.

abundance	v_gene	j_gene	d_gene	CDR3aa	CDR3nt
many	TRBV18	TRBJ2-1	.	CASSPPGRYYNEQFF	TGTGCCAGCTCACCACCGGGCCGCTATTACAATGAGCAGTTCTTC
many	TRBV6-5	TRBJ2-5	TRBD1	CASSYWTGRKETQYF	TGTGCCAGCAGTTACTGGACAGGGAGAAAAGAGACCCAGTACTTC
many	TRBV6-2/TRBV6-3	TRBJ2-4	.	CASSPRGAGLQYF	TGTGCCAGCAGTCCCCGGGGCGCGGGACTGCAGTACTTC
many	TRBV7-2	TRBJ2-7	.	CASSLKVNYYEQYF	TGTGCCAGCAGCTTAAAAGTGAACTATTACGAGCAGTACTTC
many	TRBV20-1	TRBJ1-1	.	CSASGPGLEAFF	TGCAGTGCTAGTGGGCCGGGACTTGAAGCTTTCTTT
few	TRBV20-1	TRBJ2-5	.	CSAPETRGETQYF	TGCAGTGCTCCGGAGACTCGGGGAGAGACCCAGTACTTC
.	TRBV7-6	TRBJ1-1	.	CASSLSRYTEAFF	TGTGCCAGCAGCTTATCGCGGTACACTGAAGCTTTCTTT
once	TRBV11-3	TRBJ2-5	TRBD2	CASSLGLAGRETQYF	TGTGCCAGCAGCTTAGGGCTAGCGGGAAGGGAGACCCAGTACTTC
few	TRBV5-1	TRBJ1-3	.	CASSLAAGSGNTIYF	TGCGCCAGCAGCTTGGCCGCGGGCTCTGGAAACACCATATATTTT
.	TRBV10-3	TRBJ1-2	TRBD1	CAIRGQWTDGYTF	TGTGCCATCAGGGGACAGTGGACAGATGGCTACACCTTC
many	TRBV9	TRBJ1-1	.	CASSVAGRNTEAFF	TGTGCCAGCAGCGTAGCCGGAAGAAACACTGAAGCTTTCTTT
.	TRBV9	TRBJ2-1	.	CASSVVSNHPNEQFF	TGTGCCAGCAGCGTAGTGTCTAACCACCCGAATGAGCAGTTCTTC
many	TRBV11-3	TRBJ2-7	.	CAVVREYSYEQYF	TGTGCGGTAGTCAGGGAGTACTCCTACGAGCAGTACTTC
many	TRBV19	TRBJ1-5	.	CASSAGLMDQPQHF	TGTGCCAGTAGTGCTGGATTGATGGATCAGCCCCAGCATTTT
many	TRBV20-1	TRBJ1-5	.	CSASRGDQPQHF	TGCAGTGCCAGTCGAGGGGATCAGCCCCAGCATTTT
.	TRBV7-9	TRBJ2-1	.	CASSRLGVYNEQFF	TGTGCCAGCAGCCGGCTGGGGGTTTACAATGAGCAGTTCTTC
many	TRBV20-1	TRBJ2-7	.	CSARDYSSYEQYF	TGCAGTGCTAGAGATTACAGTTCCTACGAGCAGTACTTC
many	TRBV3-1	TRBJ1-6	TRBD1	CASSPSRGGSPLHF	TGTGCCAGCAGCCCGTCCAGGGGGGGTTCACCCCTCCACTTT
many	TRBV7-2	TRBJ2-4	TRBD2	CASSLSGLARNIQYF	TGTGCCAGCAGCTTATCGGGACTAGCGAGAAACATTCAGTACTTC
many	TRBV5-6	TRBJ2-3	TRBD2	CASSSTSGPGTDTQYF	TGTGCCAGCAGCTCGACTAGCGGGCCCGGCACAGATACGCAGTATTTT
few	TRBV7-2	TRBJ2-3	.	CASSLAVGAGTQYF	TGTGCCAGCAGCTTAGCTGTGGGCGCAGGTACGCAGTATTTT
few	TRBV19	TRBJ2-1	TRBD1	CASSIGQGGYNEQFF	TGTGCCAGTAGTATAGGACAGGGGGGGTACAATGAGCAGTTCTTC
few	TRBV20-1	TRBJ1-5	.	CSASRSNQPQHF	TGCAGTGCTAGCAGGAGCAATCAGCCCCAGCATTTT
many	TRBV4-1	TRBJ2-1	.	CASSQGRGDLSYNEQFF	TGCGCCAGCAGCCAGGGCCGCGGGGACCTCTCCTACAATGAGCAGTTCTTC
many	TRBV3-1	TRBJ1-4	TRBD1	CASSRGQGGSLFF	TGTGCCAGCAGCCGCGGACAGGGGGGAAGTCTGTTTTTT
many	TRBV7-2	TRBJ2-7	TRBD1	CASSLFFAGTGSYEQYF	TGTGCCAGCAGCTTATTTTTCGCGGGGACAGGCTCCTACGAGCAGTACTTC